This T cell receptor (beta chain) was retrieved from a study of response to subunit inactivated influenza vaccine. This clonotype was recorded a few times. Antigen unknown. Study-wide findings and caveats: New T cells are recruited in small numbers by each seasonal influenza vaccination, according to the authors' suggestion.

This CDR3 has 13 residues. CDR1 is MNHEY, CDR2 SVGEGT, per germline. The germline V and J ends were trimmed by 7 bases and 4 bases, with 10 bases remaining between them. MiXCR, applied by TCRdb to the RT-PCR reads, yields one record per CDR3 protein. The profile shows 590,000 or so distinct CDR3 sequences, about 15% of them singletons. The chain is built from TRBV6-2 or TRBV6-3 and TRBJ2-2; maybe TRBD2 (6 bases). Source: PBMCs from blood, taken 14 to 15 days before vaccination. The TCR comes from a man aged 50 to 59 who received an inactivated influenza vaccine. For the CDR3, the DNA is TGTGCCAGCAATCGGGACTCCACCGGGGAGCTGTTTTTT. It specifies CASNRDSTGELFF.